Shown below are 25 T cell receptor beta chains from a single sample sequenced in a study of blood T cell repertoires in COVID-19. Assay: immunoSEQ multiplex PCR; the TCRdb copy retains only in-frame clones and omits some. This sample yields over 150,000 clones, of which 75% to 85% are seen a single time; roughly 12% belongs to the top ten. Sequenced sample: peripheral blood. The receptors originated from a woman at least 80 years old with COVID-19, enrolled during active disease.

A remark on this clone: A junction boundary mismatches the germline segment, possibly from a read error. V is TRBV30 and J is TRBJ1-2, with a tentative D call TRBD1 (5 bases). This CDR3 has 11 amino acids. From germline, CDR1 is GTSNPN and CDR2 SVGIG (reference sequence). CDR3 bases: TGCACGGCTCTCCAGGGTCGTGGCTACACCTTC. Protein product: CTALQGRGYTF.

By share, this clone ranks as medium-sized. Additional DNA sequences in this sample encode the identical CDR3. DNA for the CDR3: TGCGCCAGCAGCTCGGGACAGGGGAACACTGAAGCTTTCTTT. It encodes CASSSGQGNTEAFF. The J gene is TRBJ1-1, the V gene TRBV5-1; TRBD1 matches 9 bases. V was pared by 3 bases and J by 1 base, with 1 base of the junction left unmatched. Per germline, CDR1 SGHRS and CDR2 YFSETQ. The CDR3 is 14 residues long.

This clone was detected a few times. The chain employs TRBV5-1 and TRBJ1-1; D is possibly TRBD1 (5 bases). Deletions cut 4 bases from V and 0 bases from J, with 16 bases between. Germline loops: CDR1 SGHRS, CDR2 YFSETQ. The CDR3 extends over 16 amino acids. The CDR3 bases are TGCGCCAGCAGCCCTGGACGGGCCAGGGTGAACACTGAAGCTTTCTTT. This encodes CASSPGRARVNTEAFF.

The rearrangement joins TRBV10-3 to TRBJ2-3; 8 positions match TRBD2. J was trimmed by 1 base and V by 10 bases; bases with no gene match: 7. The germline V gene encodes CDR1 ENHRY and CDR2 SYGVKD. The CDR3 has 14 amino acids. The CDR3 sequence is CATGGGRGTDTQYF. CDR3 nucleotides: TGTGCCACGGGGGGGGGTCGCGGCACAGATACGCAGTATTTT.

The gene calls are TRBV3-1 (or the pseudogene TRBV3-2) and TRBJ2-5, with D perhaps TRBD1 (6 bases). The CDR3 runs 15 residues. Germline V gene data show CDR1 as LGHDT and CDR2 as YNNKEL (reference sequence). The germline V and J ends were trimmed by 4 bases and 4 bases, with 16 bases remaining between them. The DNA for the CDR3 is TGTGCCAGCAGCCCATCCGGGACACGGGTAGAGACCCAGTACTTC. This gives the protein CASSPSGTRVETQYF.

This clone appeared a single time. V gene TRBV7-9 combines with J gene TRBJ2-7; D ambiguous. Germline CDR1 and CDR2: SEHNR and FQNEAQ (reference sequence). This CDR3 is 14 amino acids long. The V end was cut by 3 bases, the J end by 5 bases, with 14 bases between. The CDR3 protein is CASSLLLSSDEQYF. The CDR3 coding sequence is TGTGCCAGCAGCTTGCTCCTGTCGAGCGACGAGCAGTACTTC.

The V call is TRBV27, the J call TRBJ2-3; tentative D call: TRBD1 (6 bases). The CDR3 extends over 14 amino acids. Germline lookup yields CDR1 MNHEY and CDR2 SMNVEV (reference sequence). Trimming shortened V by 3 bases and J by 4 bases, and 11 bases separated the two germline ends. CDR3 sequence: CASSLGTRADTQYF. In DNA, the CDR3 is TGTGCCAGCAGTTTGGGGACAAGGGCAGATACGCAGTATTTT.

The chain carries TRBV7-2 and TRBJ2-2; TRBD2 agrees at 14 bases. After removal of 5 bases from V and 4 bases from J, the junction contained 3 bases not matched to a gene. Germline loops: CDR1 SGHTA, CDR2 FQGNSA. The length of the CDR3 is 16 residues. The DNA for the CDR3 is TGTGCCAGCAGCCCGGGACTAGCGGGAGTCACCGGGGAGCTGTTTTTT. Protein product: CASSPGLAGVTGELFF.

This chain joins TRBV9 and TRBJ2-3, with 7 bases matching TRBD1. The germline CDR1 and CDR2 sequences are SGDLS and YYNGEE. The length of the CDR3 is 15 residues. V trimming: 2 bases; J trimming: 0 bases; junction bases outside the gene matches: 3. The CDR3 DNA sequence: TGTGCCAGCAGCGTCGGGACAGCAAGCACAGATACGCAGTATTTT. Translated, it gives CASSVGTASTDTQYF.

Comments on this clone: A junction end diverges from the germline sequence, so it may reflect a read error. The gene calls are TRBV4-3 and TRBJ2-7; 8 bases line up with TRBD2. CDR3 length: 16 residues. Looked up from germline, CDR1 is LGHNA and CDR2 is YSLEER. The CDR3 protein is CASSQDSGGGSSEQYF. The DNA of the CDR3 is TGCGCCAGCAGCCAAGACTCCGGCGGGGGGTCCTCCGAGCAGTACTTC.

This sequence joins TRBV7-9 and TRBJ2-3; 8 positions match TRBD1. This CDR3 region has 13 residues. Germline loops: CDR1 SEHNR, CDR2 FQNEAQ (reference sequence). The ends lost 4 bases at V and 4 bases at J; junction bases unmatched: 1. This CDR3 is CASSSDRADTQYF. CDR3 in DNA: TGTGCCAGCAGCTCGGACAGGGCAGATACGCAGTATTTT.

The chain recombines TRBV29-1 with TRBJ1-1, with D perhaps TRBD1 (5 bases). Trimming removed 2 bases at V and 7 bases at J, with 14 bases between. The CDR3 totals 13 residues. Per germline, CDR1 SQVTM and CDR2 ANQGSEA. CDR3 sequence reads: CSVELGVGGEAFF. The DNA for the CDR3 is TGCAGCGTTGAACTAGGGGTGGGAGGTGAAGCTTTCTTT.

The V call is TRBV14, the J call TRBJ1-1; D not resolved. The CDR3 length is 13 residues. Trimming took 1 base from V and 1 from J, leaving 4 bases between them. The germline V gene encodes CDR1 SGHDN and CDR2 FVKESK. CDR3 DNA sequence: TGTGCCAGCAGCCAAGCAGGGAACACTGAAGCTTTCTTT. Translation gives CASSQAGNTEAFF.

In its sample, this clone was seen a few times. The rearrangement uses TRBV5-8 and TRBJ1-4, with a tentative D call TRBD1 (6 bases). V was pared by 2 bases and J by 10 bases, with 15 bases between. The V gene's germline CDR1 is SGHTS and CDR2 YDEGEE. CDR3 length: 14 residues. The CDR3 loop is CASSLQGTGGKLFF. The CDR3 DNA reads TGTGCCAGCAGCTTACAGGGTACGGGGGGAAAACTGTTTTTT. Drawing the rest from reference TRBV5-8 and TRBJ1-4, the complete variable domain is EAGVTQSPTHLIKTRGQQATLRCSPISGHTSVYWYQQALGLGLQFLLWYDEGEERNRGNFPPRFSGRQFPNYSSELNVNALELEDSALYLCASSLQGTGGKLFFGSGTQLSVL.

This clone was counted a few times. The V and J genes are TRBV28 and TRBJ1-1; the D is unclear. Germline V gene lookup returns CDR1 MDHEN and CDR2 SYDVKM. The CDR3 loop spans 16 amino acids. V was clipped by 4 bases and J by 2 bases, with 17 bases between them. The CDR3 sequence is CASSSLPGVSNTEAFF. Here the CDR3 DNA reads TGTGCCAGCAGTTCGTTACCGGGAGTTTCCAACACTGAAGCTTTCTTT.

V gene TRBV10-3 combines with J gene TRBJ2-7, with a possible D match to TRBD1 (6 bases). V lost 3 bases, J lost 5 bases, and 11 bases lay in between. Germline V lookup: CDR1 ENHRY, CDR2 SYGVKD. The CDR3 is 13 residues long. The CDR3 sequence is CAISDRGRDEQYF. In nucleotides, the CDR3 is TGTGCCATCAGTGACAGGGGTCGTGACGAGCAGTACTTC.

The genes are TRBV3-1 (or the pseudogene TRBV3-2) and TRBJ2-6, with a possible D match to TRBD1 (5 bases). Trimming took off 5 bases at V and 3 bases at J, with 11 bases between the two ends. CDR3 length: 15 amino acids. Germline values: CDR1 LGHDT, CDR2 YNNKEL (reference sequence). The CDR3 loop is CASSAQGNGANVLTF. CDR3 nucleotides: TGTGCCAGCAGCGCCCAGGGAAATGGGGCCAACGTCCTGACTTTC.

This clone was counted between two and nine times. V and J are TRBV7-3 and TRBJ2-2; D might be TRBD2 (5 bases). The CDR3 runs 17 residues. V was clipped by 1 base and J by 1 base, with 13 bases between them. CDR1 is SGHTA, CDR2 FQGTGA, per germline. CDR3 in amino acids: CASSLIGRTVNTGELFF. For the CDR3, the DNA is TGTGCCAGCAGCTTAATTGGTAGGACTGTGAACACCGGGGAGCTGTTTTTT.

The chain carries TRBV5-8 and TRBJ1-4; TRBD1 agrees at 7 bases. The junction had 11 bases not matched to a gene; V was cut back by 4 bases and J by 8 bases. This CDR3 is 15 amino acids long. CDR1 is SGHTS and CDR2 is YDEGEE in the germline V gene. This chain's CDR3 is CASSGGQAFEEKLFF. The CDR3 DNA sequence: TGTGCCAGCAGCGGAGGACAGGCGTTCGAGGAAAAACTGTTTTTT.

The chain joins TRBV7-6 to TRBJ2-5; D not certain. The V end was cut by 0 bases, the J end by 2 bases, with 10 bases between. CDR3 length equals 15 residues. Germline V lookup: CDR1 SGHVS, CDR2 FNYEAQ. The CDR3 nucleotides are TGTGCCAGCAGCTTAGCGAGGTCGGAGCAAGAGACCCAGTACTTC. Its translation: CASSLARSEQETQYF.

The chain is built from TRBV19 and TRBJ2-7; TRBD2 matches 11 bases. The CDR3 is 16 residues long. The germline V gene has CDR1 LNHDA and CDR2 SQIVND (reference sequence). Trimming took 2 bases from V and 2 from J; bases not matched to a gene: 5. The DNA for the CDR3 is TGTGCCAGTAGTATACGACTAGCGGGGTTCCCCTACGAGCAGTACTTC. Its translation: CASSIRLAGFPYEQYF.

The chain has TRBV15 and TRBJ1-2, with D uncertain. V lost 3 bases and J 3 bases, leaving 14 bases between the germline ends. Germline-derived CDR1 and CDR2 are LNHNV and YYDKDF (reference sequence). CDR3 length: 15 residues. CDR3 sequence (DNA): TGTGCCACCAGCAGCCGAGGGCAGTTGGACTATGGCTACACCTTC. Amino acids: CATSSRGQLDYGYTF.

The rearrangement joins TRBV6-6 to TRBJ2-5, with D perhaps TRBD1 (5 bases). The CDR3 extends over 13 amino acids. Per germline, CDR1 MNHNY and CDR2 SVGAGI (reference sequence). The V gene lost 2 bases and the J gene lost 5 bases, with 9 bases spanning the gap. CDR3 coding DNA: TGTGCCAGCAGTTACGCCAGGGTTGAGACCCAGTACTTC. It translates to CASSYARVETQYF.

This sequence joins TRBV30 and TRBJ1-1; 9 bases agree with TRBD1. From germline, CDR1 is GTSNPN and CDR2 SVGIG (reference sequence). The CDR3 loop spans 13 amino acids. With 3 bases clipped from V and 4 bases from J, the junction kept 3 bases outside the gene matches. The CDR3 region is CAWRDRGVTEAFF. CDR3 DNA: TGTGCCTGGAGGGACAGGGGAGTCACTGAAGCTTTCTTT.

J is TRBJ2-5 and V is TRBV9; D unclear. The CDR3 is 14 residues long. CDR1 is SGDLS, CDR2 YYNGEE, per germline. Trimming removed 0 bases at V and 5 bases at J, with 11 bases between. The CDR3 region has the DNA TGTGCCAGCAGCGTAGGAGCTGCCGCCGAGACCCAGTACTTC. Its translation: CASSVGAAAETQYF.